What follows are 13 T cell receptor beta chains derived from one specimen sequenced in a study of blood T cells in healthy people across ages. Sample-barcoded 5' priming and a J-beta primer mix drove a second PCR of roughly 6 to 12 cycles. TCRdb re-derived calls from the 5' RACE reads in MiXCR, one entry per CDR3 protein. The sample includes under 2 million distinct CDR3 sequences, 30% to 35% of them seen just once. Sequencing was done on a sample of blood. Receptors originate from a young woman in good health.

The V gene is TRBV5-1, the J gene TRBJ2-7; TRBD2 aligns across 15 bases. The DNA end is more similar to TRBJ2-5, so the J call may be wrong. Germline V CDR1 and CDR2: SGHRS, YFSETQ. The CDR3 runs 18 residues. The CDR3 region has the DNA TGCGCCAGCAGCTTGGCCGACAGGACTAGCGGGAGGGGCGAGACCCAGTACTTC. Its protein product is CASSLADRTSGRGETQYF.

The chain joins TRBV12-3 or TRBV12-4 to TRBJ1-2; possibly TRBD1 for D (5 bases). The CDR3 extends over 14 amino acids. Trimming removed 3 bases from V and 3 bases from J, with 11 bases in between. In nucleotides, the CDR3 is TGTGCCAGCAGTTTGGCTAGGGGTCACTATGGCTACACCTTC. This encodes CASSLARGHYGYTF.

The chain uses TRBV28 and TRBJ2-2; D may be TRBD2 (6 bases). The CDR3 is 15 residues long. V lost 4 bases and J 3 bases, leaving 12 bases between the germline ends. The V gene's germline CDR1 is MDHEN and CDR2 SYDVKM. The CDR3 protein is CASSSRGFDTGELFF. CDR3 nucleotide sequence: TGTGCCAGCAGTTCTCGGGGGTTCGACACCGGGGAGCTGTTTTTT.

The V call is TRBV9, the J call TRBJ2-5; the D gene is possibly TRBD2 (5 bases). CDR3 size: 13 residues. V gave up 6 bases and J gave up 5 bases, with 14 bases separating them. From germline, CDR1 is SGDLS and CDR2 YYNGEE. CDR3 residues: CASNPDSGETQYF. CDR3 DNA: TGTGCCAGCAACCCAGACTCGGGGGAGACCCAGTACTTC.

This clonotype was observed at least ten times. This rearrangement joins TRBV10-3 to TRBJ2-7; D may be TRBD1 or TRBD2 (5 bases each). The CDR3 length is 12 residues. V gave up 10 bases and J gave up 3 bases, with 13 bases separating them. The germline CDR1 and CDR2 sequences are ENHRY and SYGVKD. This CDR3 is CATQAGSYEQYF. The CDR3 DNA reads TGTGCCACCCAGGCAGGGAGCTACGAGCAGTACTTC.

This clonotype appeared many times. The V and J genes are TRBV20-1 and TRBJ2-7, with D perhaps TRBD2 (6 bases). Between the trimmed V and J ends, which lost 4 bases and 0 bases, there was a span of 13 bases. Germline CDR1 and CDR2: DFQATT and SNEGSKA (reference sequence). The CDR3 contains 14 residues. This CDR3 reads CSAKNYGSSYEQYF. The DNA of the CDR3 is TGCAGTGCTAAGAACTACGGGAGCTCCTACGAGCAGTACTTC.

V and J are TRBV4-2 and TRBJ2-5, with D possibly matching TRBD2 (7 bases). The V end was cut by 8 bases, the J end by 4 bases, with 14 bases between. The CDR3 has 13 residues. CDR1 is LGHNA and CDR2 is YNFKEQ in the germline V gene. The CDR3 region is CASEGEGRETQYF. CDR3 coding DNA: TGTGCCAGCGAGGGGGAGGGCCGAGAGACCCAGTACTTC.

V is TRBV12-3 or TRBV12-4 and J is TRBJ1-5, with D hard to call. Deletions cut 8 bases from V and 3 bases from J, with 11 bases between. The CDR3 is made up of 13 amino acids. CDR3 protein: CASGDMSNQPQHF. The CDR3 DNA sequence: TGTGCCAGCGGAGACATGTCCAATCAGCCCCAGCATTTT.

The chain employs TRBV5-1 and TRBJ2-3; D gene uncertain. The CDR3 has 16 amino acids. The germline gives CDR1 SGHRS, CDR2 YFSETQ. The V and J ends lost 2 bases and 2 bases respectively, with 15 bases between them. CDR3 region: CASSFESPFATDTQYF. The CDR3 DNA reads as TGCGCCAGCAGCTTCGAAAGTCCCTTTGCCACAGATACGCAGTATTTT.

This clonotype was observed a few times. This chain connects TRBV20-1 to TRBJ1-6, with a tentative D call TRBD1 (5 bases). This CDR3 is built from 19 residues. V was cut by 1 base and J by 5 bases, with 24 bases left in between. Germline assignment: CDR1 DFQATT and CDR2 SNEGSKA (reference sequence). The CDR3 DNA reads as TGCAGTGCTAGAGTGTCGACCCGGACATCGTCTGGGAATAATTCACCCCTCCACTTT. Protein product: CSARVSTRTSSGNNSPLHF.

As to this clonotype: One end of the junction fails to match germline, which may point to a read error. J is TRBJ2-7 and V is TRBV20-1; D ambiguous. Germline-derived CDR1 and CDR2 are DFQATT and SNEGSKA (reference sequence). The CDR3 is made up of 15 amino acids. The CDR3 nucleotides read TGCGGTGCCAGTAACCCGGAGAGGAGCTCCTACGAGCAGTACTTC. Amino acids: CGASNPERSSYEQYF.

This sequence joins TRBV4-1 and TRBJ1-4; D might be TRBD1 (5 bases). Trimming removed 4 bases from V and 2 bases from J, with 11 bases in between. The CDR3 has 15 residues. Per germline, CDR1 MGHRA and CDR2 YSYEKL. The CDR3 loop reads CASSPQAGTNEKLFF. Written as DNA, the CDR3 is TGCGCCAGCAGCCCACAGGCCGGGACTAATGAAAAACTGTTTTTT.

This clonotype has only a few counts. The V gene is TRBV7-8, the J gene TRBJ2-2; D is uncertain. Per germline, CDR1 SGHVS and CDR2 FQNEAQ. Trimming shortened V by 1 base and J by 4 bases, and 10 bases separated the two germline ends. The CDR3 is 15 residues long. The CDR3 sequence is CASSLERLSTGELFF. CDR3 nucleotide sequence: TGTGCCAGCAGCTTAGAAAGGTTAAGCACCGGGGAGCTGTTTTTT.